Listed here are 23 T cell receptor beta chains from one sample, sequenced in a study of T cell repertoires in cytomegalovirus infection. Each CDR3 protein is one row after TCRdb ran MiXCR on the reads. The repertoire holds about 220,000 distinct CDR3 sequences, with around two fifths as singletons. Their antigen targets remain unknown. The starting material was CD8+ T cells from cultured PBMCs, obtained from culture after CMV antigen stimulation. These receptor sequences come from a human donor in good health (CMV status not recorded). Some clones in this sample may be carry-over from other donors' samples.

This chain connects TRBV27 to TRBJ2-2; possibly TRBD2 for D (5 bases). Deletions cut 5 bases from V and 16 bases from J, with 17 bases between. The CDR3 is made up of 12 amino acids. Germline V gives CDR1 MNHEY, CDR2 SMNVEV (reference sequence). The CDR3 loop is CASSEKTGDRFF. Written as DNA, the CDR3 is TGTGCCAGCAGTGAAAAAACCGGGGATCGGTTTTTT.

The chain couples TRBV4-1 to TRBJ2-2, with D perhaps assigned TRBD1 or TRBD2 (5 bases each). Germline V gene data show CDR1 as MGHRA and CDR2 as YSYEKL. Trimming removed 4 bases at V and 6 bases at J, with 12 bases between. The CDR3 contains 14 residues. The CDR3 DNA reads TGCGCCAGCAGCCCTGGTTGGGACGCCGGGGAGCTGTTTTTT. Residues: CASSPGWDAGELFF.

V usage is TRBV5-4 and J usage is TRBJ2-1, with 9 bases aligning to TRBD2. The CDR3 is 14 amino acids. V shed 10 bases, J shed 5 bases, and the junction held 10 bases outside the gene matches. Germline CDR1 is SGHNT and CDR2 is YYREEE (reference sequence). The CDR3: CAWGAGGANNEQFF. For the CDR3, the DNA is TGTGCCTGGGGGGCGGGAGGGGCCAACAATGAGCAGTTCTTC.

A few counts support this clonotype. The chain combines TRBV11-1 with TRBJ2-3, with D hard to call. V lost 5 bases and J 5 bases, leaving 14 bases between the germline ends. Germline assignment: CDR1 SGHAT and CDR2 FQDESV (reference sequence). The CDR3 extends over 14 amino acids. CDR3 in DNA: TGTGCCAGCAGCCACGAGTGGGCCGGAGATACGCAGTATTTT. The encoded protein is CASSHEWAGDTQYF.

This clonotype was detected ten times or more. The rearrangement joins TRBV5-6 to TRBJ2-4; D might be TRBD2 (5 bases). V lost 2 bases and J lost 0, with 18 bases in between. The CDR3 runs 18 residues. Germline-derived CDR1 and CDR2 are SGHDT and YYEEEE. In DNA, the CDR3 is TGTGCCAGCAGCTTAACCGCGGTCTCCGGACTAGCCAAAAACATTCAGTACTTC. Translation gives CASSLTAVSGLAKNIQYF. Together with reference TRBV5-6 and TRBJ2-4, the CDR3 gives the full variable domain: DAGVTQSPTHLIKTRGQQVTLRCSPKSGHDTVSWYQQALGQGPQFIFQYYEEEERQRGNFPDRFSGHQFPNYSSELNVNALLLGDSALYLCASSLTAVSGLAKNIQYFGAGTRLSVL.

This clonotype was observed a handful of times. The rearrangement joins TRBV11-2 to TRBJ1-1; D is uncertain. The ends were cut back, 5 bases at V and 0 bases at J, with 16 bases in the middle. There are 16 residues in the CDR3. Germline CDR1 is SGHAT and CDR2 is FQNNGV. CDR3 DNA: TGTGCCAGCAGCCCGACTGGGGAGGTGGTGAACACTGAAGCTTTCTTT. Its protein product is CASSPTGEVVNTEAFF.

The rearrangement joins TRBV5-6 to TRBJ2-2; D could derive from TRBD1 or TRBD2 (5 bases each). V lost 0 bases and J lost 8, with 23 bases in between. Germline V gene data show CDR1 as SGHDT and CDR2 as YYEEEE. The CDR3 spans 18 residues. CDR3: CASSLVRPARGRIGELFF. CDR3 nucleotides: TGTGCCAGCAGCTTGGTCCGGCCGGCCCGGGGCCGGATTGGGGAGCTGTTTTTT.

V is TRBV27 and J is TRBJ2-5, with TRBD1 identical over 7 bases. V was clipped by 6 bases and J by 0 bases; unmatched bases: 7. Germline V gene data show CDR1 as MNHEY and CDR2 as SMNVEV (reference sequence). CDR3 size: 15 residues. The CDR3 nucleotides read TGTGCCAGCAGCCCCGGGACAGCGTACCAAGAGACCCAGTACTTC. This sequence encodes CASSPGTAYQETQYF.

The rearrangement joins TRBV28 to TRBJ1-3; D gene ambiguous. Per the germline V gene, CDR1 is MDHEN and CDR2 is SYDVKM. The CDR3 spans 14 residues. Trimming left V 3 bases short and J 4 bases short, with 10 bases between. The CDR3 DNA is TGTGCCAGCAGTTTGAATGACTTGGGAAACACCATATATTTT. It is translated as CASSLNDLGNTIYF.

In its sample, this clonotype was seen many times. J is TRBJ2-2 and V is TRBV7-6; no definite D call. Trimming pared 0 bases from V and 4 bases from J, leaving 15 bases between. Looked up from germline, CDR1 is SGHVS and CDR2 is FNYEAQ. The CDR3 length is 17 residues. CDR3 loop: CASSLASGVRATGELFF. The CDR3, as DNA: TGTGCCAGCAGCTTAGCGAGTGGTGTCAGAGCCACCGGGGAGCTGTTTTTT.

V and J are TRBV7-2 and TRBJ2-7, with 7 bases identical to TRBD1. The length of the CDR3 is 15 residues. The V gene's germline CDR1 is SGHTA and CDR2 FQGNSA. V was clipped by 1 base and J by 4 bases; unmatched bases: 7. CDR3 in amino acids: CASSLVQGNSYEQYF. CDR3 coding DNA: TGTGCCAGCAGCTTAGTACAGGGGAACTCTTACGAGCAGTACTTC.

This chain joins TRBV7-3 and TRBJ1-1; tentative D call: TRBD1 (6 bases). Germline loops: CDR1 SGHTA, CDR2 FQGTGA. V lost 2 bases, J lost 3 bases, and 10 bases lay in between. CDR3 length: 14 residues. The CDR3 loop is CASSLEQGDTEAFF. The CDR3 region has the DNA TGTGCCAGCAGCTTAGAACAGGGTGACACTGAAGCTTTCTTT. Combining the CDR3 with reference TRBV7-3 and TRBJ1-1 gives the whole variable domain GAGVSQTPSNKVTEKGKYVELRCDPISGHTALYWYRQSLGQGPEFLIYFQGTGAADDSGLPNDRFFAVRPEGSVSTLKIQRTERGDSAVYLCASSLEQGDTEAFFGQGTRLTVV.

This chain joins TRBV7-9 and TRBJ1-5; 7 nucleotides agree with TRBD1. V trimming: 5 bases; J trimming: 0 bases; junction bases outside the gene matches: 4. Germline V gene sequence: CDR1 SEHNR, CDR2 FQNEAQ (reference sequence). CDR3 length equals 15 residues. CDR3 in amino acids: CASSAGQTSNQPQHF. The CDR3 DNA sequence: TGTGCCAGCAGCGCGGGACAGACTAGCAATCAGCCCCAGCATTTT.

The chain uses TRBV7-9 and TRBJ2-2, with D hard to call. Trimming left V 0 bases short and J 6 bases short, with 8 bases between. The CDR3 extends over 14 amino acids. In germline, CDR1 is SEHNR, CDR2 FQNEAQ (reference sequence). The CDR3 DNA reads as TGTGCCAGCAGCTTAGCGCTCAGCCCCGGGGAGCTGTTTTTT. This translates into CASSLALSPGELFF. The full variable domain, with the rest looked up from reference TRBV7-9 and TRBJ2-2, is DTGVSQNPRHKITKRGQNVTFRCDPISEHNRLYWYRQTLGQGPEFLTYFQNEAQLEKSRLLSDRFSAERPKGSFSTLEIQRTEQGDSAMYLCASSLALSPGELFFGEGSRLTVL.

This clonotype was observed a handful of times. The chain couples TRBV11-2 to TRBJ2-7; no definite D call. The CDR3 sequence is 14 residues long. V lost 2 bases to trimming and J lost 4 bases, with 12 bases between them. Germline V lookup: CDR1 SGHAT, CDR2 FQNNGV. The CDR3 sequence is CASSLRNLVYEQYF. For the CDR3, the DNA is TGTGCCAGCAGCTTACGGAATTTGGTGTACGAGCAGTACTTC.

The chain couples TRBV11-2 to TRBJ1-1; 8 bases fit TRBD1. CDR3 length: 16 residues. V dropped 3 bases and J dropped 6; count of bases not matched to a gene: 12. Germline values: CDR1 SGHAT, CDR2 FQNNGV. This chain's CDR3 is CASSLRPTGVMAEAFF. CDR3 in DNA: TGTGCCAGCAGCTTGAGGCCGACAGGGGTAATGGCTGAAGCTTTCTTT.

There are a few counts of this clonotype. The chain carries TRBV2 and TRBJ2-2; no definite D call. Germline-derived CDR1 and CDR2 are SNHLY and FYNNEI. The V gene lost 0 bases and the J gene lost 0 bases, with 5 bases spanning the gap. The CDR3 loop spans 15 amino acids. This CDR3 reads CASSEAWTNTGELFF. The CDR3 coding sequence is TGTGCCAGCAGTGAAGCTTGGACGAACACCGGGGAGCTGTTTTTT.

The rearrangement uses TRBV7-6 and TRBJ2-7; maybe TRBD1 (5 bases). V was trimmed by 5 bases and J by 2 bases, leaving 10 bases between them. In germline, CDR1 is SGHVS, CDR2 FNYEAQ. This CDR3 is 13 amino acids long. The CDR3 DNA reads as TGTGCCAGCAGCCCTCCGACAGCCTACGAGCAGTACTTC. This sequence encodes CASSPPTAYEQYF.

This clonotype was detected only a few times. The chain combines TRBV4-1 with TRBJ1-2, with D hard to call. The CDR3 sequence is 15 residues long. The germline gives CDR1 MGHRA, CDR2 YSYEKL. V lost 0 bases, J lost 0 bases, and 8 bases lay in between. The CDR3 protein is CASSQETQANYGYTF. The CDR3 DNA reads TGCGCCAGCAGCCAAGAAACGCAGGCTAACTATGGCTACACCTTC.

The rearrangement uses TRBV5-6 and TRBJ2-1; 7 bases line up with TRBD1. Germline lookup yields CDR1 SGHDT and CDR2 YYEEEE. This CDR3 spans 17 amino acids. Trimming cost V 6 bases and J 0 bases; bases outside gene matches: 12. The CDR3 loop is CASNLGARQGSYNEQFF. The CDR3 DNA reads TGTGCCAGCAACCTCGGAGCCCGACAGGGCTCCTACAATGAGCAGTTCTTC.

This clonotype was seen a few times. V and J are TRBV7-9 and TRBJ2-5, with D possibly called TRBD1 or TRBD2 (6 bases each). The CDR3 is 19 residues long. CDR1 is SEHNR, CDR2 FQNEAQ, per germline (reference sequence). Trimming took 5 bases from V and 5 from J, leaving 30 bases between them. The CDR3 loop is CASSPKGGTEQGKEETQYF. The DNA for the CDR3 is TGTGCCAGCAGCCCTAAGGGAGGAACCGAGCAGGGGAAGGAGGAGACCCAGTACTTC.

This clonotype was detected only a few times. The chain has TRBV9 and TRBJ2-1; 13 nucleotides line up with TRBD2. The V segment lost 3 bases and the J segment 4 bases; nucleotides outside the gene matches: 7. Germline CDR1 reads SGDLS; CDR2 reads YYNGEE. The CDR3 is 17 residues long. The CDR3 sequence is CASSDRLAGGRYNEQFF. The CDR3, as DNA: TGTGCCAGCAGCGACCGACTAGCGGGAGGTCGATACAATGAGCAGTTCTTC.

A remark on this clonotype: A junction boundary mismatches the germline segment, possibly from a read error. The chain carries TRBV4-1 and TRBJ1-3; D remains unclear. The CDR3 is made up of 14 amino acids. Germline CDR1 reads MGHRA; CDR2 reads YSYEKL. This CDR3 reads CASSQVGVGNTIYF. The DNA of the CDR3 is TGTGCCAGCAGCCAAGTCGGGGTCGGAAACACCATATATTTT.